This T cell receptor beta chain stems from a study of cytomegalovirus exposure and HLA in healthy donors. Points on this clone: The antigen remains undetermined.

The germline gives CDR1 LNHNV, CDR2 YYDKDF (reference sequence). The V and J ends lost 1 base and 4 bases, in that order; junction bases with no gene match: 6. The CDR3 contains 16 residues. At the time of sampling, donors were nominally healthy, though unrecorded immune exposures were likely. The PCR employed 60 Vbeta primers together with 13 Jbeta primers. The method was immunoSEQ multiplex PCR; TCRdb's version includes in-frame clones alone and lacks a portion of them. This table has about 150,000 clones, around 75% appearing once. General observations from the study: The authors listed 150 to 200 TCR beta chains as cytomegalovirus-associated.

Material: PBMCs. The chain carries TRBV15 and TRBJ2-2; 7 bases agree with TRBD2. The sequence was obtained from a man aged 25-40 years in good health and CMV-seronegative. CDR3 residues: CATSRGAGVSTGELFF. The CDR3 coding sequence is TGTGCCACCAGCAGAGGGGCGGGAGTGAGCACCGGGGAGCTGTTTTTT.